Detailed here is one TCR beta chain. The antigen is unknown. 5'RACE template switching with UMIs produced the TCR beta cDNA. From the 5' RACE reads, TCRdb lists one entry per CDR3 protein and no DNA. Recorded for this sample: roughly 450,000 distinct CDR3 sequences. These data are taken from a study of T cells expressing NK-cell markers. Study background: Sorted CD3+CD56-NKG2C+, CD3+CD56+NKG2C+ and CD3+CD56+NKG2C- T cells supplied the TCR beta repertoires. Among the eight sequenced donors, seven tested HCMV-seropositive and one tested seronegative. Regarding the study as a whole: Several of the donors carried dominant NKG2C+ clonotypes that took up 1.0-7.0% of their CD8+ T cells.

Germline V gene data show CDR1 as SGHRS and CDR2 as YFSETQ. The CDR3 runs 15 residues. The rearrangement joins TRBV5-1 to TRBJ2-7; TCRdb calls TRBD2, which cannot be checked without DNA. This TCR derives from a woman aged 50 to 60 in good health. Material for sequencing was blood T cells: a sorted CD56 or NKG2C T cell subset, CD4+ or CD8+ T cells, or bulk PBMC T cells (not recorded which). This CDR3 is CASSFRAGGPGEQYF.